This T cell receptor beta chain was retrieved from a study of CD8 T cells in ankylosing spondylitis. Quantitative 5'-RACE with molecular barcodes produced the TCR beta libraries. Each CDR3 protein is one row after TCRdb ran MiXCR on the 5' RACE reads. Here the sample spans some 250,000 distinct CDR3 sequences, around 25% being singletons. Study findings and constraints: Disease-associated clones were reportedly significantly overrepresented in matched ankylosing spondylitis synovial fluid. Those disease-linked clones were CD8+; they were also relatively rare in peripheral blood.

Germline CDR1 reads SQVTM; CDR2 reads ANQGSEA. CDR3 length: 13 residues. V was clipped by 3 bases and J by 5 bases; unmatched bases: 5. This clonotype was counted at least ten times. Its antigen remains unknown. The sequencing sample was made of blood, either unsorted or a sorted T cell fraction (not recorded which). The TCR was taken from a male donor with ankylosing spondylitis or in good health (not recorded which). The V gene is TRBV29-1, the J gene TRBJ2-5; 8 positions match TRBD1. In nucleotides, the CDR3 is TGCAGCGTTGAGCCAGGGGGCCGTGAGACCCAGTACTTC. Amino acid sequence: CSVEPGGRETQYF.